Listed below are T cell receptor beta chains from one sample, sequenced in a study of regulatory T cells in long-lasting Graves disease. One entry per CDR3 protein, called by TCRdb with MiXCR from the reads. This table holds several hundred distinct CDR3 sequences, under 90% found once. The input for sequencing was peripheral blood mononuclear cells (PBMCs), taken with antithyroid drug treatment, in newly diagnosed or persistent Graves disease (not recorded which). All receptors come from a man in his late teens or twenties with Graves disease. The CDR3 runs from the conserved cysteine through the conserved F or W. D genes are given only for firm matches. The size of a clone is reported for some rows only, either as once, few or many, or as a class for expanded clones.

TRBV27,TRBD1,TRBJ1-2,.,TGTGCCAGCAGTCTGCGGACAGGGGGCCTTCATTTGGGTGGCTACACCTTC,CASSLRTGGLHLGGYTF
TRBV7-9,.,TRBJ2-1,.,TGTGCCAGCAGCTTTGGGGGCCCCGGTGAGCAGTTCTTC,CASSFGGPGEQFF
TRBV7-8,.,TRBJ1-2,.,TGTGCCAGCAGCGCAGGAGGACTTCCTATATACACCTTC,CASSAGGLPIYTF
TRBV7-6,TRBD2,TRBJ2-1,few,TGTGCCAGCAGCCAGACTAGCGGGAGAAATGAGCAGTTCTTC,CASSQTSGRNEQFF
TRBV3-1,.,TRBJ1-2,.,TGTGCCAGCAGCCAAGGATCTAGTCCATATGGCTACACCTTC,CASSQGSSPYGYTF
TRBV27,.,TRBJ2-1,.,TGTGCCAGCAGCCCAGACCCGGGTGAGCAGTTCTTC,CASSPDPGEQFF
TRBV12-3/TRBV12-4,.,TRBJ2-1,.,TGTGCCAGCAGTTTAGAGGGAGACCACAATGAGCAGTTCTTC,CASSLEGDHNEQFF
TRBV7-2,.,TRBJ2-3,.,TGTGCCAGCAGCTTAGGGCTACGGAGGACTAGCACAGATACGCAGTATTTT,CASSLGLRRTSTDTQYF
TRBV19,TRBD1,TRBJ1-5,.,TGTGCCAGTAGACAATACCATACAGGGGATCAGCCCCAGCATTTT,CASRQYHTGDQPQHF
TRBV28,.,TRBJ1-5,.,TGTGCCAGCAGTTTCGAAGGGGCGCCGGATCAGCCCCAGCATTTT,CASSFEGAPDQPQHF
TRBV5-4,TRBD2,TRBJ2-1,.,TGTGCCAGCAGCGCAGGCGGGAGGGCCTCCTACAATGAGCAGTTCTTC,CASSAGGRASYNEQFF
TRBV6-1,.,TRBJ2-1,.,TGTGCCAGCAGTGTCTTGGGCGACAGCCTCAATGAGCAGTTCTTC,CASSVLGDSLNEQFF
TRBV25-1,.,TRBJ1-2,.,TGTGCCAGCAGTGAACCCGGCTGGCGGGGCTTAGGCTACACCTTC,CASSEPGWRGLGYTF
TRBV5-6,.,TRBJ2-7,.,TGTGCCAGCAGTCTGACGGCGGGCCACGAGCAGTACTTC,CASSLTAGHEQYF
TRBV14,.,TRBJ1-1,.,TGTGCCAGCAGCCAGGGAGTCACTGAAGCTTTCTTT,CASSQGVTEAFF
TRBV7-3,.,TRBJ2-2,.,TGTGCCAGCAGCTTAAGCAGATCGAACACCGGGGAGCTGTTTTTT,CASSLSRSNTGELFF
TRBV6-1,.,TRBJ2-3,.,TGTGCCAGCAGCCCCGACGGCGGAGATACGCAGTATTTT,CASSPDGGDTQYF
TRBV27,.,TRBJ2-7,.,TGTGCCAGCAGCCGGGACGGTGAATACGAGCAGTACTTC,CASSRDGEYEQYF
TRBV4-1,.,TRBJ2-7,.,TGCGCCAGCAGCCAAGATAGACGGGAGCAGTACTTC,CASSQDRREQYF
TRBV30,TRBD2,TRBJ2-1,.,TGTGCCTGGAGTGTACAGGGAGGAACTAGCGGGAGGACCCGCAATGAGCAGTTCTTC,CAWSVQGGTSGRTRNEQFF
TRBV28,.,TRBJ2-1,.,TGTGCCAGCAGTGTCCTAGCTACCCAGTTCTTC,CASSVLATQFF
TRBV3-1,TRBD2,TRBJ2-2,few,TGTGCCAGCAGCCAAGGGGGTTACGCGGGAGCTTCTACCGGGGAGCTGTTTTTT,CASSQGGYAGASTGELFF
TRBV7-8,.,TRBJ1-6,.,TGTGCCAGCAGCTTAGTAAGGGATTGGGATAATTCACCCCTCCACTTT,CASSLVRDWDNSPLHF
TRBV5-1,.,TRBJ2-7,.,TGCGCCAGCAGCTTGGTGGGTGGGAGCTCCTACGAGCAGTACTTC,CASSLVGGSSYEQYF
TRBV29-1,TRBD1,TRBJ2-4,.,TGCAGCGTTGGACAGGGGGCTGGAAACATTCAGTACTTC,CSVGQGAGNIQYF
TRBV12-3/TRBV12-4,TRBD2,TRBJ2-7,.,TGTGCCAGCAGACTAGCGGGATTCGAGCAGTACTTC,CASRLAGFEQYF
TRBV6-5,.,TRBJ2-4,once,TGTGCCAGCAGGGGAAGACGGGCCAAAAACATTCAGTACTTC,CASRGRRAKNIQYF
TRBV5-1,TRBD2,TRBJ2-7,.,TGCGCCAGCAGCCCCAGAGCGGGGAGGGACTACGAGCAGTACTTC,CASSPRAGRDYEQYF
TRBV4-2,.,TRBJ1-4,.,TGTGCCAGCAGCCAAGATGAAAAGAATGAAAAACTGTTTTTT,CASSQDEKNEKLFF
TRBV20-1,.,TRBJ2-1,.,TGCAGTGCTAGAGACGCAGGGCGGCAGTTCTTC,CSARDAGRQFF
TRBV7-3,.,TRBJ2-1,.,TGTGCCAGCAGCTTCCGTGACTACAATGAGCAGTTCTTC,CASSFRDYNEQFF
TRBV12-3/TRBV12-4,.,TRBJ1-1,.,TGTGCCAGCAGTGACAGTGGGCGTGAAGCTTTCTTT,CASSDSGREAFF
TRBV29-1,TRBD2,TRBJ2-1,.,TGCAGCGTTGTAGCGGGAGGGCCGGGTGAGCAGTTCTTC,CSVVAGGPGEQFF
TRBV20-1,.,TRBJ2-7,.,TGCAGTGCTAGAGAACCGGCCGAGAAGCAGTACTTC,CSAREPAEKQYF
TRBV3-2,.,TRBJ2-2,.,TGTGCCAGCAGCCAAGACCACAGGGCAACCGGGGAGCTGTTTTTT,CASSQDHRATGELFF
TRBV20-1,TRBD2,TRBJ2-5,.,TGCAGTGCTAGGAATATGGCGGGAGGTGGGGAGACCCAGTACTTC,CSARNMAGGGETQYF
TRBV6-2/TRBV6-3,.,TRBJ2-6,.,TGTGCCAGCAGTTACTCTGGGGCCAACGTCCTGACTTTC,CASSYSGANVLTF